This TCR beta chain was profiled in a study of neoadjuvant anti-PD-1 for oral cavity cancer. Specified time point: after neoadjuvant nivolumab, at surgical resection. CDR3 length equals 15 residues. V lost 4 bases, J lost 0 bases, and 10 bases lay in between. Germline-derived CDR1 and CDR2 are MNHNY and SVGAGI (reference sequence). TCRdb keeps only in-frame clones here, not all; method: immunoSEQ multiplex PCR. This sample has 20,000 to 30,000 clones, with roughly 29% found just once. This material consisted of tumor tissue, taken after nivolumab (anti-PD-1) treatment. The clonotype originates from a person aged 35 to 85 with oral cavity squamous cell carcinoma. The V and J genes are TRBV6-6 and TRBJ1-5, with a tentative D call TRBD1 (5 bases). The CDR3, as DNA: TGTGCCAGCAGTTTAGGGGTGTATAGCAATCAGCCCCAGCATTTT. Its translation: CASSLGVYSNQPQHF.